The entry below describes one TCR beta chain. The antigen remains undetermined. Only in-frame clones appear in the TCRdb table, and some are missing; sequencing was by immunoSEQ multiplex PCR. The sample consists of roughly 150,000 clones, roughly 87% of them appearing once. The CDR3 runs 13 residues. Looked up from germline, CDR1 is MRHNA and CDR2 is SNTAGT. The V end was cut by 5 bases, the J end by 2 bases, with 7 bases between. This specimen comes from a study of T cell responses to AZD1222 COVID-19 vaccine. Study results and limitations: There were vaccine-associated CD4 TCRs across spike, dominant at 160-218 and 743-854. Repertoire collection took place solely once the T cell response had peaked. Unmutated variant regions are reportedly the target of nearly half of TCRs that are spike-specific. The sample set comprised mostly white British donors with more females, and clonal diversity was possibly underestimated.

The sequence was obtained from an adult who received the AZD1222 COVID-19 vaccine. This chain links TRBV6-4 with TRBJ2-1; D uncertain. The sample consisted of peripheral blood, taken 28 days after the second AZD1222 dose. The CDR3 reads CASSQGPYNEQFF. CDR3 nucleotide sequence: TGTGCCAGCAGTCAAGGGCCCTACAATGAGCAGTTCTTC.